The T cell receptor (beta chain) described here comes from a study of cytotoxic CD8 clonotypes in ibrutinib-treated CLL. Study outcomes and limitations: Ibrutinib response saw clonality rise, and progression saw it return toward baseline. The times at which samples were taken varied between sustained-remission and progressing patients. Baseline clonality, higher than in age-matched healthy donors, tracked circulating CD8+ T-cell counts.

This clone has a handful of counts. Its antigen is currently unknown. Assay: immunoSEQ multiplex PCR; the TCRdb copy retains only in-frame clones and omits some. The repertoire holds fewer than 200,000 clones, with about 84% as singletons. The sample in question was PBMCs, obtained after 24 months of ibrutinib treatment. The TCR comes from a human donor with chronic lymphocytic leukemia.

CDR3 nucleotide sequence: TGTGCCAGTGGGCGGATGGGCACAGGGGAAGAAAAACTGTTTTTT. Translated: CASGRMGTGEEKLFF. This chain links TRBV19 with TRBJ1-4; 7 nucleotides align to TRBD1. With V trimmed by 8 bases and J by 8 bases, 14 bases remained unmatched. Germline-derived CDR1 and CDR2 are LNHDA and SQIVND (reference sequence). CDR3 length: 15 amino acids.